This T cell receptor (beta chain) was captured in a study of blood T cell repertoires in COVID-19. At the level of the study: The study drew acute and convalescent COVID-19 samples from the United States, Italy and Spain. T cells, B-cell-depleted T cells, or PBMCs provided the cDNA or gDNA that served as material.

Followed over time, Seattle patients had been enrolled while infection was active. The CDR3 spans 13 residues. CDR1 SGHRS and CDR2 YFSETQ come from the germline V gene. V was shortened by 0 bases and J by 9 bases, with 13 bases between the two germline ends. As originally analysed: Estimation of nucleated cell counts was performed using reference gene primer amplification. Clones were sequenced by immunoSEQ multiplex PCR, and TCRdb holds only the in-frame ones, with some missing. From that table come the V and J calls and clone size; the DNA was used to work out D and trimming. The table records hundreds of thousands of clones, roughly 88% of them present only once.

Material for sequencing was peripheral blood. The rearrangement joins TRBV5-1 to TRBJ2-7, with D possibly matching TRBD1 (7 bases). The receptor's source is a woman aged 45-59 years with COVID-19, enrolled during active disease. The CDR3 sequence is CASSLAEGARQYF. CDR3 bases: TGCGCCAGCAGCTTGGCGGAGGGGGCGCGGCAGTACTTC.